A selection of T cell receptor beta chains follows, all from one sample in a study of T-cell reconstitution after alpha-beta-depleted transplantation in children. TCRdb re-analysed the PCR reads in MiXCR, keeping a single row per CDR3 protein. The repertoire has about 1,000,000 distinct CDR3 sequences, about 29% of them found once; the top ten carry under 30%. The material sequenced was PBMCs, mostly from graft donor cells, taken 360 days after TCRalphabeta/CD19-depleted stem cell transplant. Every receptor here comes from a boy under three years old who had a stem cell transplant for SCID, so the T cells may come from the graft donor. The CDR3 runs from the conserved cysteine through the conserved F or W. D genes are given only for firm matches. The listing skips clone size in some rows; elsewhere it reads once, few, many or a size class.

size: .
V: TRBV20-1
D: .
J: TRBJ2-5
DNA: TGCAGTGCCCGTATCCGGGGCCGGGGGGAGACCCAGTACTTC
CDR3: CSARIRGRGETQYF

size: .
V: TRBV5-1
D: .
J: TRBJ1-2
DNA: TGCGCCAGCAGCTTGGTGCCGGAACGATATGGCTACACCTTC
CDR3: CASSLVPERYGYTF

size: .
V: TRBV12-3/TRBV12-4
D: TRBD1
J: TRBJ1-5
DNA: TGTGCCAGCAGCCTCCGGGACAGGGTATTCGGCAATCAGCCCCAGCATTTT
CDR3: CASSLRDRVFGNQPQHF

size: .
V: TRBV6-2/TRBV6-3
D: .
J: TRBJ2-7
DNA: TGTGCCAGCAGTTACTCGAGCTGGCGGAAGAATAGCTACGAGCAGTACTTC
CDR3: CASSYSSWRKNSYEQYF

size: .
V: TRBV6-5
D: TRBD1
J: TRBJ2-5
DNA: TGTGCCAGCAGTTACTCTGTGGGACAGGGGGCACGGGAGACCCAGTACTTC
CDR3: CASSYSVGQGARETQYF

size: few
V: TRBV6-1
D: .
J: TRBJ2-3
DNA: TGTGCCAGCAGCCCACTAGTAGCAGATACGCAGTATTTT
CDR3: CASSPLVADTQYF

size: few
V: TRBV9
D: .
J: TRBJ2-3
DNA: TGTGCCAGCAGCGTAGAGGGGATAAGCACAGATACGCAGTATTTT
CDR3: CASSVEGISTDTQYF

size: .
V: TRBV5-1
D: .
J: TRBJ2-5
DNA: TGCGCCAGCAGCTTGAACGGGAGACAAGAGACCCAGTACTTC
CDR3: CASSLNGRQETQYF

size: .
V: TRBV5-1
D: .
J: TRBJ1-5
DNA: TGCGCCAGCAGGCCACAGTGGAATAGCAATCAGCCCCAGCATTTT
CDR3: CASRPQWNSNQPQHF

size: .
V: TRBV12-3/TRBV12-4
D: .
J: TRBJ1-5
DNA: TGTGCCAGCAGTCCCCGGGGCAGGGAGAGGGTTCAGCCCCAGCATTTT
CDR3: CASSPRGRERVQPQHF

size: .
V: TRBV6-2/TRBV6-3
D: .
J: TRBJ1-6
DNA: TGTGCCAGCAGTGGGCAGCCGGCGACCCTCCACTTT
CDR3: CASSGQPATLHF

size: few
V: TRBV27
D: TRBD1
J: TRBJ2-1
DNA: TGTGCCAGCAGTTGGGGACAGGTTACGTATAATGAGCAGTTCTTC
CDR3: CASSWGQVTYNEQFF

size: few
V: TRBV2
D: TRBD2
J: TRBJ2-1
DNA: TGTGCCAGCAGTCGGGACTATCCCACACCCCCGATACGGTACAATGAGCAGTTCTTC
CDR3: CASSRDYPTPPIRYNEQFF

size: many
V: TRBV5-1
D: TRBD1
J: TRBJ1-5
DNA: TGCGCCAGCAGCTTGGATGCAGGGGGAAATCAGCCCCAGCATTTT
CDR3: CASSLDAGGNQPQHF

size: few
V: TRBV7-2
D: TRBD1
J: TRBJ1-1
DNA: TGTGCCAGCAGCTTCGGTCCGGACAGGACTGAAGCTTTCTTT
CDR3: CASSFGPDRTEAFF

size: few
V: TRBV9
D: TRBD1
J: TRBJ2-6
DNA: TGTGCCAGCAGCACCCGGACAGGGGACTCCTCTGGGGCCAACGTCCTGACTTTC
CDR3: CASSTRTGDSSGANVLTF

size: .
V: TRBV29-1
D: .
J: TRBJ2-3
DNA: TGCAGCGTTGAGTCTACCGCGATTAGGGCAGATACGCAGTATTTT
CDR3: CSVESTAIRADTQYF

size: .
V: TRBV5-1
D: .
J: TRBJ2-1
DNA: TGCGCCAGCAGCTTGGACGGGGGCGTAAGGAATGAGCAGTTCTTC
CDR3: CASSLDGGVRNEQFF

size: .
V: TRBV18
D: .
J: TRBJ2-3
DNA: TGTGCCAGCTCACCGATGCAGGCCACACATACGCAGTATTTT
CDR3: CASSPMQATHTQYF

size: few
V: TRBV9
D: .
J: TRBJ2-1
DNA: TGTGCCAGCAGCGGGCCGCAGGCCTACAATGAGCAGTTCTTC
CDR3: CASSGPQAYNEQFF

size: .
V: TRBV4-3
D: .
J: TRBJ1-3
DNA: TGCGCCAGCAGCCAAGGCTTCCTATCTGGAAACACCATATATTTT
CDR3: CASSQGFLSGNTIYF

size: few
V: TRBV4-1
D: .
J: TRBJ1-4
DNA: TGCGCCAGCAGCCAAGTCCGGAGAACTAATGAAAAACTGTTTTTT
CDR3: CASSQVRRTNEKLFF

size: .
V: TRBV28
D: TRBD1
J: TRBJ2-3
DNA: TGTGCCAGCAGCTGGGACAGGGGAATGGATACGCAGTATTTT
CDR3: CASSWDRGMDTQYF

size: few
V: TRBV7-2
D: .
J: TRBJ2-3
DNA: TGTGCCAGCAGCGAAGCCCCAGCCGCAGATACGCAGTATTTT
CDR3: CASSEAPAADTQYF

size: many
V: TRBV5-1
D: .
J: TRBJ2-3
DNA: TGCGCCAGCAGCTTGGACGGATCTAGCACAGATACGCAGTATTTT
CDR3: CASSLDGSSTDTQYF

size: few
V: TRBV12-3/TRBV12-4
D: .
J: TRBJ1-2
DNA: TGTGCCAGCAGTTTGGGGGGACCGAGGCACTATGGCTACACCTTC
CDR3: CASSLGGPRHYGYTF

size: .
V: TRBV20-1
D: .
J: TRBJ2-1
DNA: TGCAGTGCTAGAGCGGGGGTAGGCAATGAGCAGTTCTTC
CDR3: CSARAGVGNEQFF

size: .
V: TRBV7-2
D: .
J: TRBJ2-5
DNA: TGTGCCAGCAGCTTCCAGGGGAGGGAGACCCAGTACTTC
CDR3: CASSFQGRETQYF

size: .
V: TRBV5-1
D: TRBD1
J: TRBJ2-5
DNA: TGCGCCAGCAGCTACGACAGGGAGCAAGAGACCCAGTACTTC
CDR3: CASSYDREQETQYF

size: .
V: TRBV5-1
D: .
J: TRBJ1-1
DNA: TGCGCCAGCAGCTTGGCCGGGGGTAAGAACACTGAAGCTTTCTTT
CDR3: CASSLAGGKNTEAFF

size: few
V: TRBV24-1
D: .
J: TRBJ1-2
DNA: TGTGCCACCAGTGATGCCGGAGGGGGCTATGGCTACACCTTC
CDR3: CATSDAGGGYGYTF